Described below is a single T cell receptor (beta chain) sequence and its context. Its antigen is not identified. The second PCR ran roughly 6 to 11 cycles with a sample-barcoded 5' primer and J-beta primers. TCRdb redid the calling of the 5' RACE reads with MiXCR, one entry per CDR3 protein. The sample yields approximately 780,000 distinct CDR3 sequences, under 30% seen once. Germline V CDR1 and CDR2: DFQATT, SNEGSKA (reference sequence). This CDR3 has 14 amino acids. V was cut by 6 bases and J by 7 bases, with 18 bases left in between. The data were taken from a study of blood T cells in healthy people across ages. Study conclusions and caveats: Donors of long life had a larger count of naive CD4+ cells and greater diversity than aged donors.

This same sample was also taken into another study, of T cells of mothers and their children. As reported in that work: Related pairs of mothers and children showed slightly higher, non-significant overlap versus unrelated pairs.

Sequencing input: blood. The receptor's source is a boy younger than 18 in good health. The chain uses TRBV20-1 and TRBJ2-2; D could derive from TRBD1 or TRBD2 (6 bases each). In DNA, the CDR3 is TGCAGTGCCCCTTATTTGGGGGGCCACGGGGAGCTGTTTTTT. It is translated as CSAPYLGGHGELFF.